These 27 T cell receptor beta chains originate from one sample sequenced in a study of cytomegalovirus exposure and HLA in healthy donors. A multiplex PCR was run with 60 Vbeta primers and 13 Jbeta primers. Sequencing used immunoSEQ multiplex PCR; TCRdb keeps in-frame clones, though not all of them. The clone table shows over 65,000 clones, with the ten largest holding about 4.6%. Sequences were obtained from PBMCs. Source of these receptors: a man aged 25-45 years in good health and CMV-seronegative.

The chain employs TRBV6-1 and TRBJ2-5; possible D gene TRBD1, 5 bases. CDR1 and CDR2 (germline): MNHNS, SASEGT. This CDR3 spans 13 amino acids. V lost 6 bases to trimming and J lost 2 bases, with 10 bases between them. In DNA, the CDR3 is TGTGCCAGCAGGACAAGGGGACAAGAGACCCAGTACTTC. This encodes CASRTRGQETQYF.

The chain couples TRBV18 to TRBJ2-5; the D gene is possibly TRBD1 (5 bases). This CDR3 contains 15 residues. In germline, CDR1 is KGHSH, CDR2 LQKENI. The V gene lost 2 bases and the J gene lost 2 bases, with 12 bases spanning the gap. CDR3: CASSPRWGSQETQYF. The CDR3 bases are TGTGCCAGCTCACCAAGGTGGGGCAGTCAAGAGACCCAGTACTTC.

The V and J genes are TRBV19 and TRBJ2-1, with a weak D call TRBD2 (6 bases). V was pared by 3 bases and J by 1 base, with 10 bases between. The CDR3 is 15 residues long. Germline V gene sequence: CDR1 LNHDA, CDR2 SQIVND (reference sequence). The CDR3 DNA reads TGTGCCAGTAGTATTGGGACTCGGTCCTACAATGAGCAGTTCTTC. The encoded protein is CASSIGTRSYNEQFF.

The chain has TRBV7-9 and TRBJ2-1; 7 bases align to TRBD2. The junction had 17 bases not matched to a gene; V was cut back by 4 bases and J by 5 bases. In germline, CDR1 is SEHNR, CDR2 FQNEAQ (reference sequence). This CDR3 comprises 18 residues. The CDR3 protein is CASSWGGRRPVSHNEQFF. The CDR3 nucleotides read TGTGCCAGCAGCTGGGGCGGGAGAAGGCCTGTTTCCCACAATGAGCAGTTCTTC.

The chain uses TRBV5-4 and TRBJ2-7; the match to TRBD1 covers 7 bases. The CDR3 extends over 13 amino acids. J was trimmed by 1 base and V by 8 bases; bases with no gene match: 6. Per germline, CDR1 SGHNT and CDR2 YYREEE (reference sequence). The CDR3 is CASRETGSYEQYF. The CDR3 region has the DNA TGTGCCAGTAGAGAGACAGGGTCCTACGAGCAGTACTTC.

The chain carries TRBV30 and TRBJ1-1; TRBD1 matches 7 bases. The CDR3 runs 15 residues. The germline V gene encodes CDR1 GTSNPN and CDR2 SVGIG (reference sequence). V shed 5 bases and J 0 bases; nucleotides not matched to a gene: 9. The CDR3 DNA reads TGTGCCTGGGGACAGGAGAACTTCATGAACACTGAAGCTTTCTTT. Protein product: CAWGQENFMNTEAFF.

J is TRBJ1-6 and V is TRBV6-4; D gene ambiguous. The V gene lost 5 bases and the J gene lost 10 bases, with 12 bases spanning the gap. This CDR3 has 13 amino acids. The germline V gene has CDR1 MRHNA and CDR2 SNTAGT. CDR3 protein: CASSTEEYSPLHF. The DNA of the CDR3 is TGTGCCAGCAGTACCGAGGAGTACTCACCCCTCCACTTT.

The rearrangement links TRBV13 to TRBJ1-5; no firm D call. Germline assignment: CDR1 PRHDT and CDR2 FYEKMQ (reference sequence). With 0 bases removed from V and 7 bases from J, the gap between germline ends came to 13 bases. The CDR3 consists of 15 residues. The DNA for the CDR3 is TGTGCCAGCAGCTTAGGTCGCCCCGAGGGCCAGCCCCAGCATTTT. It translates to CASSLGRPEGQPQHF.

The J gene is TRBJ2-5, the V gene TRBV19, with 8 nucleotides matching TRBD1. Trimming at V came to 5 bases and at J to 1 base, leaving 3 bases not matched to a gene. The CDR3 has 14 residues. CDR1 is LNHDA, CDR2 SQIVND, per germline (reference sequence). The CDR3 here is CASSDTGGQETQYF. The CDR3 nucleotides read TGTGCCAGTAGTGACACAGGGGGCCAAGAGACCCAGTACTTC.

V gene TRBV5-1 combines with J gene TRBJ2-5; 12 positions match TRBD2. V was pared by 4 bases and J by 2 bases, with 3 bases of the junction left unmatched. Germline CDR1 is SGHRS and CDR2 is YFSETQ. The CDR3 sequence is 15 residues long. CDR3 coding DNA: TGCGCCAGCAGCCCCGGACTAGCGGGACAAGAGACCCAGTACTTC. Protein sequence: CASSPGLAGQETQYF. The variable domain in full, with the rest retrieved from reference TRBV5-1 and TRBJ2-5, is KAGVTQTPRYLIKTRGQQVTLSCSPISGHRSVSWYQQTPGQGLQFLFEYFSETQRNKGNFPGRFSGRQFSNSRSEMNVSTLELGDSALYLCASSPGLAGQETQYFGPGTRLLVL.

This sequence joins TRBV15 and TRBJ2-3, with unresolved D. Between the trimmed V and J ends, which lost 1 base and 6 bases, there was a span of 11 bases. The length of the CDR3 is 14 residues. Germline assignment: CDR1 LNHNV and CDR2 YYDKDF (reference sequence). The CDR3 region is CATSRAPGEDTQYF. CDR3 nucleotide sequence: TGTGCCACCAGCAGAGCCCCAGGCGAGGATACGCAGTATTTT.

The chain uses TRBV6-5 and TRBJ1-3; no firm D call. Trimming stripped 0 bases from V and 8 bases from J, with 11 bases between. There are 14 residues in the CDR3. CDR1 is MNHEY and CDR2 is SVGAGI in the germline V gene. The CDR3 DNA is TGTGCCAGCAGTTACTCCTCGTGGGCTGACACCATATATTTT. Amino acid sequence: CASSYSSWADTIYF.

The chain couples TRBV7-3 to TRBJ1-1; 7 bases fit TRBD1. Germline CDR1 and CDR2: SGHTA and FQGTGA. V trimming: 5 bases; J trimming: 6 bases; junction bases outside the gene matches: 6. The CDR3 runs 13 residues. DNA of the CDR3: TGTGCCAGCAGCGTGAACCAGGGGGCTGAAGCTTTCTTT. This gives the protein CASSVNQGAEAFF.

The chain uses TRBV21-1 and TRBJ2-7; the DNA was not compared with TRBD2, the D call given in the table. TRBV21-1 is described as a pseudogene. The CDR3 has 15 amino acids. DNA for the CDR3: TGTGCCAGCAGCAAAAAAGGCGGGAGAGGTTACGAGCAGTACTTC. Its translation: CASSKKGGRGYEQYF.

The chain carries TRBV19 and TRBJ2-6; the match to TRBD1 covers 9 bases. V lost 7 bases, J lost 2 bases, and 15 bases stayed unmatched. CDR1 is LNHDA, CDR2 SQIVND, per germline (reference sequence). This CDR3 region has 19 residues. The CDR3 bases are TGTGCCAGTATTGGGTTAACCGGGACAGGGAAGACTGGGGCCAACGTCCTGACTTTC. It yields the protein CASIGLTGTGKTGANVLTF.

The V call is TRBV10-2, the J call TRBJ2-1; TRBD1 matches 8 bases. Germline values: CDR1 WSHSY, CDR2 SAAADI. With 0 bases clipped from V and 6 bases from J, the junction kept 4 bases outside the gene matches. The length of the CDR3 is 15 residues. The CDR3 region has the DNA TGCGCCAGCAGTGAGTCGGGGGACAGGATCAATGAGCAGTTCTTC. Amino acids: CASSESGDRINEQFF.

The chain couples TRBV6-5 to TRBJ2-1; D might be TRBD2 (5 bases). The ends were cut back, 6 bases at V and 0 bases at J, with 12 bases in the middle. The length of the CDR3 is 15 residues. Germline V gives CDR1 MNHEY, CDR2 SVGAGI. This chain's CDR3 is CASRPDWGSYNEQFF. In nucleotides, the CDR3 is TGTGCCAGCAGGCCGGACTGGGGCTCCTACAATGAGCAGTTCTTC.

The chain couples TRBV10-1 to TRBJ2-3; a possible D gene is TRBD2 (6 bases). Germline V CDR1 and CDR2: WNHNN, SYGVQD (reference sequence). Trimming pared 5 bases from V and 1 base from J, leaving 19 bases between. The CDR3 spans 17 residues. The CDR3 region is CASSPTGSSEGTDTQYF. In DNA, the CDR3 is TGCGCCAGCAGTCCCACCGGTTCTAGCGAAGGCACAGATACGCAGTATTTT.

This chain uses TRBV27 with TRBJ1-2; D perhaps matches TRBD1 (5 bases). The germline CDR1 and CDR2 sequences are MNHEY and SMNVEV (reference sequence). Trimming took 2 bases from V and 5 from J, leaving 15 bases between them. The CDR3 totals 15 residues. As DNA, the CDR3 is TGTGCCAGCAGTTTAATTCCGACAGCAGATTATGGCTACACCTTC. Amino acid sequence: CASSLIPTADYGYTF.

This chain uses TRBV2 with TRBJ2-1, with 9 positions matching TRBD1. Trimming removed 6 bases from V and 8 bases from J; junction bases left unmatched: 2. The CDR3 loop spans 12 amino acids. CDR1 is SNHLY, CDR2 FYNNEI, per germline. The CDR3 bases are TGTGCCAGCAGGGGGGACAGGGATGAGCAGTTCTTC. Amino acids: CASRGDRDEQFF.

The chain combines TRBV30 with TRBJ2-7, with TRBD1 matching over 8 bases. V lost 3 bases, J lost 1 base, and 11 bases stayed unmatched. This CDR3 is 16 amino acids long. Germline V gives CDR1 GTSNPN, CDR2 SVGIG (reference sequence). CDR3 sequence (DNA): TGTGCCTGGAGGGTAGTGACGGGACAGGCTTCCTACGAGCAGTACTTC. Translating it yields CAWRVVTGQASYEQYF.

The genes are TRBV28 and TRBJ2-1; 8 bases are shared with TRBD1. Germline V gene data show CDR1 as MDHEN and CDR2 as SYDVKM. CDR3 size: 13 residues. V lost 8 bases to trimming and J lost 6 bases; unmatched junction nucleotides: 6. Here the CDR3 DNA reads TGTGCCAGCCGACGTCAGGGGGCCAATGAGCAGTTCTTC. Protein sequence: CASRRQGANEQFF.

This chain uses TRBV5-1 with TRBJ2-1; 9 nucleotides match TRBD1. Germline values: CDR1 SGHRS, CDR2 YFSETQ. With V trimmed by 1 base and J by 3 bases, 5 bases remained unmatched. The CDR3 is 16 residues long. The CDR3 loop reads CASSLWGQGGYNEQFF. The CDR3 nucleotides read TGCGCCAGCAGCTTGTGGGGACAGGGAGGCTACAATGAGCAGTTCTTC.

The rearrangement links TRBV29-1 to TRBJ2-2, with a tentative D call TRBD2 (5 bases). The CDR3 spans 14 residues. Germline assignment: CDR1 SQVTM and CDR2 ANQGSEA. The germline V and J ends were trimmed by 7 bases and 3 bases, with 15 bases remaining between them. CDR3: CSAVWGVDTGELFF. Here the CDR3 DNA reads TGCAGCGCGGTGTGGGGAGTCGACACCGGGGAGCTGTTTTTT.

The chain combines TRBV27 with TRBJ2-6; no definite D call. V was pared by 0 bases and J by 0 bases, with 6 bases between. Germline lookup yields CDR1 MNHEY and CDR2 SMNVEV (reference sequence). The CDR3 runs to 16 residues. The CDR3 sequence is CASSLSARSGANVLTF. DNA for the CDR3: TGTGCCAGCAGTTTATCGGCACGCTCTGGGGCCAACGTCCTGACTTTC.

CDR3 protein: CASTTGTSGGVSTQYF. The CDR3 DNA reads TGTGCCAGCACCACCGGGACTAGCGGGGGGGTTAGTACGCAGTATTTT. This chain uses TRBV7-3 with TRBJ2-3; 16 nucleotides match TRBD2. Germline CDR1 and CDR2: SGHTA and FQGTGA. After removal of 7 bases from V and 8 bases from J, the junction contained 9 bases not matched to a gene. This CDR3 is built from 16 residues.

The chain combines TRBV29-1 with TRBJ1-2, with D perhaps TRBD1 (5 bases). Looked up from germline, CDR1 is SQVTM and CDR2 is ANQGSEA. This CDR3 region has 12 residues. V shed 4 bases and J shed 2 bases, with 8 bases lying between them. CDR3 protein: CSVADMNYGYTF. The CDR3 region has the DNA TGCAGCGTTGCGGACATGAACTATGGCTACACCTTC.